This entry concerns a single TCR beta chain. This sample is drawn from a study of blood T cell repertoires in COVID-19. Study background: COVID-19 samples from acute and convalescent phases originated in the United States, Italy and Spain.

The germline V and J ends were trimmed by 3 bases and 7 bases, with 12 bases remaining between them. The CDR3 runs 14 residues. Germline V gene data show CDR1 as KGHSH and CDR2 as LQKENI. As handled by the study authors: Scientists estimated how many nucleated cells there were by amplifying reference gene primers. Clones were sequenced by immunoSEQ multiplex PCR, and TCRdb holds only the in-frame ones, with some missing. V, J and clone size reflect that table, while D and trimming were determined from the DNA. The sample records 130,000 or so clones, roughly 90% being singletons. The chain combines TRBV18 with TRBJ2-2; tentatively, D is TRBD1 (5 bases). Sequences were obtained from peripheral blood. The receptor was isolated from a man aged 35 to 55 with acute or convalescent COVID-19. Here the CDR3 reads CASSPDIRGGELFF. As DNA, the CDR3 is TGTGCCAGCTCACCGGACATACGAGGCGGGGAGCTGTTTTTT.